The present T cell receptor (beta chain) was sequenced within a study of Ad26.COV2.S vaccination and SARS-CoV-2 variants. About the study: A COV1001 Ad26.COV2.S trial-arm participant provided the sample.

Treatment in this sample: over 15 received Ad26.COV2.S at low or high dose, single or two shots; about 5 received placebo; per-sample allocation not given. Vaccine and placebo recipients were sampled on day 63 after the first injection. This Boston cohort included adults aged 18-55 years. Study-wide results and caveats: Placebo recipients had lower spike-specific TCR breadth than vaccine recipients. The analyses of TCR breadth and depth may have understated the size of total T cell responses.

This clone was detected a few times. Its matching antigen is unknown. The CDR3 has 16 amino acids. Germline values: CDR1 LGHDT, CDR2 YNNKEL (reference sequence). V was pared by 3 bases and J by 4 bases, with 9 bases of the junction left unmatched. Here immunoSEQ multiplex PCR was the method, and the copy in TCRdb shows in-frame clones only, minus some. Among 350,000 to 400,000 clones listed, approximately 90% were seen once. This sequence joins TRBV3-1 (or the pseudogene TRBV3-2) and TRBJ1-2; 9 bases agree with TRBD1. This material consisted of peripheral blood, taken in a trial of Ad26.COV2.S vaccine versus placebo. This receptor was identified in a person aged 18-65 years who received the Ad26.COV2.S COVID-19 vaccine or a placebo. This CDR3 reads CASSQTGTGPSYGYTF. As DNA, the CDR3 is TGTGCCAGCAGCCAGACCGGGACAGGGCCTTCCTATGGCTACACCTTC.